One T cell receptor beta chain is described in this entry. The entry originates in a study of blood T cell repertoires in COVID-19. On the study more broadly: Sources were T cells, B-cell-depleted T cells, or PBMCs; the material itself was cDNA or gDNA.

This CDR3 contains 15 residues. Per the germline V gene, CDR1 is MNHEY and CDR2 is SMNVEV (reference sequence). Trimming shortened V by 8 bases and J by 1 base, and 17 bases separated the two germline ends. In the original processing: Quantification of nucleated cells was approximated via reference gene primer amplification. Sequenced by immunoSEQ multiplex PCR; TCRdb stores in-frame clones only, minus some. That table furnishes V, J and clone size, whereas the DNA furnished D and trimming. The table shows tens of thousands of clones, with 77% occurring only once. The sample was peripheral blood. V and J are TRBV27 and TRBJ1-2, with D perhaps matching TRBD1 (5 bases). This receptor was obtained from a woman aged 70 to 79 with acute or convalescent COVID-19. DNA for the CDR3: TGTGCCAGCGGGGCAGGGTATCGGCTTAACTATGGCTACACCTTC. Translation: CASGAGYRLNYGYTF.